This entry lists 2 T cell receptor beta chains sequenced from one sample in a study of vaccination effects on CD4 cells after COVID-19 (dated by TCRdb to the early 2020s). The ViraFEST assay stimulated PBMC with viral peptide pools and then used TCR sequencing to identify antigen-specific CD4+ T cell clonotypes by expansion. After roughly 11 days of culture, CD4+ T cells were isolated with the EasySep CD4+ T cell isolation kit. None of the healthy vaccine recipients had a prior SARS-CoV-2 infection, which was confirmed by nucleocapsid antibody tests that came back negative both before and after vaccination. Their cognate antigens are unknown. The library was prepared using the immunoSEQ multiplex PCR assay. TCRdb re-hosts the immuneACCESS table, in-frame sequences only. Its copies lack some clones; in the studies checked, an unresolved V gene accounts for under half of them, and the cause for the rest is not known. In this sample the table shows about 73,000 clones, 65% to 75% of which occur a single time. The top ten hold 2.5% to 3.5% of the sample.

This specimen consisted of CD4+ T cells from PBMCs cultured with HCoV-NL63 spike peptides, obtained before COVID-19 vaccination. Interpreted using the paper, the cell subset or site label stands for: HCoV-NL63 spike overlapping peptide pool stimulation. These TCRs come from a human donor who received a COVID-19 vaccine.

The rearrangement joins TRBV5-1 to TRBJ2-1; D assignment may be TRBD1 or TRBD2 (5 bases each). The CDR3 contains 11 residues. Germline assignment: CDR1 SGHRS and CDR2 YFSETQ. The V and J ends lost 7 bases and 8 bases respectively, with 10 bases between them. The CDR3 DNA follows: TGCGCCAGCGAAGGGACCGATGAGCAGTTCTTC. Amino acid sequence: CASEGTDEQFF.

The chain combines TRBV5-1 with TRBJ2-1; 8 bases map to TRBD1. Germline CDR1 SGHRS, CDR2 YFSETQ. The CDR3 contains 16 residues. V lost 2 bases to trimming and J lost 3 bases; unmatched junction nucleotides: 7. For the CDR3, the DNA is TGCGCCAGCAGCTTCGGGACAGGAGGGGACTACAATGAGCAGTTCTTC. This translates into CASSFGTGGDYNEQFF.